Each of the 29 T cell receptor beta chains below was sequenced from the same sample in a study of blood T cell repertoires in COVID-19. Method: immunoSEQ multiplex PCR; TCRdb's copy keeps in-frame clones and lacks some. Of some 110,000 clones listed, 86% were seen once; the top ten hold approximately 8.7%. Specimen: peripheral blood. These TCRs come from a man in his 70s who had recovered from COVID-19.

This sequence joins TRBV28 and TRBJ2-5; 9 nucleotides line up with TRBD2. Germline V CDR1 and CDR2: MDHEN, SYDVKM. Trimming took 3 bases from V and 0 from J; bases not matched to a gene: 5. CDR3 length equals 16 residues. The CDR3 here is CASSLSGLAYQETQYF. DNA for the CDR3: TGTGCCAGCAGTTTGTCTGGACTAGCGTACCAAGAGACCCAGTACTTC.

The chain is built from TRBV3-1 (or the pseudogene TRBV3-2) and TRBJ2-3, with D unresolved. Trimming removed 1 base from V and 2 bases from J, with 10 bases in between. Germline V gene data show CDR1 as LGHDT and CDR2 as YNNKEL (reference sequence). The CDR3 is 15 residues long. The CDR3 protein is CASSQGQTPTDTQYF. CDR3 nucleotides: TGTGCCAGCAGCCAAGGTCAGACTCCCACAGATACGCAGTATTTT.

This clone was seen once. This same CDR3 is encoded by further DNA sequences in the sample. This sequence joins TRBV7-3 and TRBJ1-1; 7 positions match TRBD1. V lost 0 bases to trimming and J lost 1 base; unmatched junction nucleotides: 2. Per germline, CDR1 SGHTA and CDR2 FQGTGA. The CDR3 length is 15 residues. DNA for the CDR3: TGTGCCAGCAGCTTAACAGCAGGGGGGAACACTGAAGCTTTCTTT. Translating gives CASSLTAGGNTEAFF.

The gene calls are TRBV19 and TRBJ1-5; D is perhaps TRBD1 (5 bases). Deletions cut 4 bases from V and 0 bases from J, with 16 bases between. There are 17 residues in the CDR3. Per germline, CDR1 LNHDA and CDR2 SQIVND (reference sequence). As DNA, the CDR3 is TGTGCCAGTAGTACCCGACAGACAACTTATAGCAATCAGCCCCAGCATTTT. Residues: CASSTRQTTYSNQPQHF. Full variable domain (missing parts from reference TRBV19 and TRBJ1-5): DGGITQSPKYLFRKEGQNVTLSCEQNLNHDAMYWYRQDPGQGLRLIYYSQIVNDFQKGDIAEGYSVSREKKESFPLTVTSAQKNPTAFYLCASSTRQTTYSNQPQHFGDGTRLSIL.

V is TRBV19 and J is TRBJ2-4, with D possibly TRBD1 on 6 matching bases. Germline V gives CDR1 LNHDA, CDR2 SQIVND (reference sequence). The CDR3 runs 14 residues. V gave up 3 bases and J gave up 7 bases, with 13 bases separating them. In nucleotides, the CDR3 is TGTGCCAGTAGTATTCAGGGGCGGAATAACATTCAGTACTTC. Its translation: CASSIQGRNNIQYF.

V and J are TRBV6-1 and TRBJ2-3; weak D call: TRBD2 (5 bases). There are 13 residues in the CDR3. Trimming stripped 1 base from V and 4 bases from J, with 6 bases between. Germline lookup yields CDR1 MNHNS and CDR2 SASEGT. Here the CDR3 DNA reads TGTGCCAGCAGTGAAGAAGCGGCAGATACGCAGTATTTT. It specifies CASSEEAADTQYF.

The CDR3 reads CASSLRTPRSGRYYEQFF. As DNA, the CDR3 is TGTGCCAGCAGCTTAAGGACCCCCCGAAGCGGGAGGTACTATGAGCAGTTCTTC. The rearrangement links TRBV7-8 to TRBJ2-1; 9 nucleotides agree with TRBD2. Trimming took 2 bases from V and 8 from J; bases not matched to a gene: 16. The CDR3 consists of 18 residues. Germline CDR1 reads SGHVS; CDR2 reads FQNEAQ.

V usage is TRBV19 and J usage is TRBJ1-4; D gene ambiguous. CDR3 size: 14 residues. V dropped 6 bases and J dropped 0 bases, with 8 bases sitting between them. Germline assignment: CDR1 LNHDA and CDR2 SQIVND (reference sequence). The CDR3 coding sequence is TGTGCCAGTAGGGACGGGGCAACTAATGAAAAACTGTTTTTT. Translating gives CASRDGATNEKLFF. Full variable domain (outside the CDR3, taken from reference TRBV19 and TRBJ1-4): DGGITQSPKYLFRKEGQNVTLSCEQNLNHDAMYWYRQDPGQGLRLIYYSQIVNDFQKGDIAEGYSVSREKKESFPLTVTSAQKNPTAFYLCASRDGATNEKLFFGSGTQLSVL.

The V gene is TRBV6-5, the J gene TRBJ1-1, with D possibly being TRBD1 (5 bases). V lost 4 bases and J 3 bases, leaving 18 bases between the germline ends. The CDR3 totals 16 residues. Germline CDR1 is MNHEY and CDR2 is SVGAGI. The chain's CDR3 is CASSFMAGQPYTEAFF. The CDR3 DNA sequence: TGTGCCAGCAGTTTTATGGCGGGGCAGCCCTACACTGAAGCTTTCTTT.

J is TRBJ1-5 and V is TRBV19; D gene ambiguous. V was cut by 7 bases and J by 7 bases, with 14 bases left in between. Per the germline V gene, CDR1 is LNHDA and CDR2 is SQIVND (reference sequence). This CDR3 region has 13 residues. The CDR3 spells CASTLIGDQPQHF. The CDR3 region has the DNA TGTGCCAGTACCCTAATTGGAGACCAGCCCCAGCATTTT. The full variable domain, completed using reference TRBV19 and TRBJ1-5, is DGGITQSPKYLFRKEGQNVTLSCEQNLNHDAMYWYRQDPGQGLRLIYYSQIVNDFQKGDIAEGYSVSREKKESFPLTVTSAQKNPTAFYLCASTLIGDQPQHFGDGTRLSIL.

V and J are TRBV5-4 and TRBJ2-1; TRBD1 matches at 7 bases. The CDR3 totals 14 residues. V shed 2 bases and J 8 bases; nucleotides not matched to a gene: 7. Per the germline V gene, CDR1 is SGHNT and CDR2 is YYREEE (reference sequence). The CDR3 sequence is CASSLEGAGDEQFF. CDR3 DNA sequence: TGTGCCAGCAGCTTAGAGGGGGCGGGCGATGAGCAGTTCTTC.

The V and J genes are TRBV24-1 and TRBJ2-1, with D uncertain. Germline V lookup: CDR1 KGHDR, CDR2 SFDVKD. The CDR3 runs to 13 residues. V lost 1 base, J lost 7 bases, and 7 bases lay in between. CDR3 nucleotide sequence: TGTGCCACCAGTGATTTCCCCTTAAATGAGCAGTTCTTC. This encodes CATSDFPLNEQFF.

The rearrangement links TRBV7-2 to TRBJ2-7, with 9 bases identical to TRBD2. This CDR3 contains 14 residues. Germline V gene lookup returns CDR1 SGHTA and CDR2 FQGNSA. After removal of 0 bases from V and 4 bases from J, the junction contained 1 base not matched to a gene. CDR3 sequence: CASSLASGSYEQYF. The CDR3 DNA is TGTGCCAGCAGCTTAGCTAGCGGGAGTTACGAGCAGTACTTC. Looking up the rest from reference TRBV7-2 and TRBJ2-7 gives the full variable domain: GAGVSQSPSNKVTEKGKDVELRCDPISGHTALYWYRQSLGQGLEFLIYFQGNSAPDKSGLPSDRFSAERTGGSVSTLTIQRTQQEDSAVYLCASSLASGSYEQYFGPGTRLTVT.

The chain combines TRBV9 with TRBJ2-1; weak D call: TRBD2 (6 bases). This CDR3 spans 14 amino acids. Germline V gives CDR1 SGDLS, CDR2 YYNGEE. Trimming cost V 3 bases and J 7 bases, with 14 bases left between them. The chain's CDR3 is CASSASGLRNEQFF. The CDR3, as DNA: TGTGCCAGCAGCGCATCGGGACTCAGGAATGAGCAGTTCTTC.

The gene calls are TRBV4-2 and TRBJ2-1; TRBD2 matches at 12 bases. V lost 0 bases to trimming and J lost 6 bases; unmatched junction nucleotides: 9. The germline CDR1 and CDR2 sequences are LGHNA and YNFKEQ. The CDR3 covers 18 residues. DNA of the CDR3: TGTGCCAGCAGCCAAGATCTTGTAAGGGGACTAGCGGGCAATGAGCAGTTCTTC. Protein product: CASSQDLVRGLAGNEQFF.

The CDR3 nucleotides are TGTGCCAGCACGGCAGGGGGGAATGGAGATACGCAGTATTTT. Its protein product is CASTAGGNGDTQYF. The rearrangement uses TRBV2 and TRBJ2-3, with D tentatively TRBD1 (7 bases). The V end was cut by 7 bases, the J end by 5 bases, with 16 bases between. From germline, CDR1 is SNHLY and CDR2 FYNNEI. The CDR3 is made up of 14 amino acids.

The gene calls are TRBV2 and TRBJ1-6, with 7 bases aligning to TRBD1. The CDR3 has 14 residues. Germline-derived CDR1 and CDR2 are SNHLY and FYNNEI. J gave up 8 bases and V 2 bases, and 3 bases lay outside the gene matches. Written as DNA, the CDR3 is TGTGCCAGCAGTGAACCAGGGGGAGATTCACCCCTCCACTTT. It encodes CASSEPGGDSPLHF.

The V call is TRBV24-1, the J call TRBJ2-7, with D possibly matching TRBD1 (5 bases). CDR1 KGHDR and CDR2 SFDVKD come from the germline V gene. Trimming cost V 5 bases and J 0 bases, with 7 bases left between them. The CDR3 has 13 residues. CDR3: CATSGGNSYEQYF. The CDR3, as DNA: TGTGCCACCAGTGGGGGCAACTCCTACGAGCAGTACTTC.

The V call is TRBV6-2 or TRBV6-3, the J call TRBJ2-5; D is unclear. CDR3 length equals 13 residues. Trimming cost V 4 bases and J 5 bases, with 11 bases left between them. Germline CDR1 MNHEY, CDR2 SVGEGT. CDR3 nucleotides: TGTGCCAGCAGTTCGCAAGCCGGGGAGACCCAGTACTTC. The encoded protein is CASSSQAGETQYF.

The chain couples TRBV9 to TRBJ2-2; 10 bases fit TRBD2. The CDR3 runs to 15 residues. J lost 4 bases, V lost 5 bases, and 5 bases had no gene match. Germline V CDR1 and CDR2: SGDLS, YYNGEE. CDR3 sequence (DNA): TGTGCCAGCAGATTTAGCGGGGGGCCCACCGGGGAGCTGTTTTTT. Translating it yields CASRFSGGPTGELFF.

The V call is TRBV2, the J call TRBJ1-6; D might be TRBD1 (6 bases). This CDR3 comprises 15 residues. The ends were cut back, 4 bases at V and 7 bases at J, with 14 bases in the middle. The V gene's germline CDR1 is SNHLY and CDR2 FYNNEI. For the CDR3, the DNA is TGTGCCAGCAGTGCATCAGGGGTGCTAAATTCACCCCTCCACTTT. It is translated as CASSASGVLNSPLHF. Full variable domain (outside the CDR3, taken from reference TRBV2 and TRBJ1-6): EPEVTQTPSHQVTQMGQEVILRCVPISNHLYFYWYRQILGQKVEFLVSFYNNEISEKSEIFDDQFSVERPDGSNFTLKIRSTKLEDSAMYFCASSASGVLNSPLHFGNGTRLTVT.

The V and J genes are TRBV14 and TRBJ2-1; perhaps TRBD1 as D (5 bases). Germline assignment: CDR1 SGHDN and CDR2 FVKESK. The CDR3 runs to 16 residues. Trimming removed 2 bases at V and 3 bases at J, with 14 bases between. CDR3 sequence reads: CASSQQGAIIYNEQFF. The DNA for the CDR3 is TGTGCCAGCAGCCAACAGGGCGCAATAATCTACAATGAGCAGTTCTTC.

The chain carries TRBV27 and TRBJ2-3; 10 bases agree with TRBD2. Germline trimming cut 0 bases from V and 0 bases from J; bases unmatched to any gene: 9. The CDR3 runs to 19 residues. The germline V gene has CDR1 MNHEY and CDR2 SMNVEV (reference sequence). The CDR3 here is CASSLSPSLAGASTDTQYF. The CDR3 DNA reads as TGTGCCAGCAGTTTATCCCCTTCGCTAGCGGGAGCGAGCACAGATACGCAGTATTTT.

The rearrangement joins TRBV28 to TRBJ2-5; 7 positions agree with TRBD1. V was pared by 7 bases and J by 1 base, with 6 bases of the junction left unmatched. The CDR3 loop spans 14 amino acids. Germline V gene sequence: CDR1 MDHEN, CDR2 SYDVKM. The CDR3 DNA is TGTGCCAGCAATGACGCAGGGGGCCAAGAGACCCAGTACTTC. This sequence encodes CASNDAGGQETQYF.

This chain joins TRBV6-5 and TRBJ1-1, with 7 bases fitting TRBD1. CDR3 size: 14 residues. With 0 bases clipped from V and 3 bases from J, the junction kept 1 base outside the gene matches. The V gene's germline CDR1 is MNHEY and CDR2 SVGAGI. The CDR3, as DNA: TGTGCCAGCAGTTACTCGACAGGGCACACTGAAGCTTTCTTT. This sequence encodes CASSYSTGHTEAFF.

The chain recombines TRBV27 with TRBJ2-3; D not certain. Germline V gene lookup returns CDR1 MNHEY and CDR2 SMNVEV (reference sequence). V was shortened by 6 bases and J by 4 bases, with 17 bases between the two germline ends. The CDR3 runs to 15 residues. In nucleotides, the CDR3 is TGTGCCAGCAGCCAACAGCAATCCTATCCAGATACGCAGTATTTT. Translation gives CASSQQQSYPDTQYF.

The gene calls are TRBV7-8 and TRBJ1-2; D unclear. The V end was cut by 4 bases, the J end by 2 bases, with 23 bases between. The length of the CDR3 is 18 residues. CDR1 is SGHVS, CDR2 FQNEAQ, per germline. CDR3 DNA: TGTGCCAGCAGCTCGGACGTGGTGAGAGGGCACAAAAACTATGGCTACACCTTC. Translating it yields CASSSDVVRGHKNYGYTF.

This clone was seen a few times. This rearrangement joins TRBV5-5 to TRBJ2-7, with TRBD1 identical over 8 bases. V lost 4 bases and J lost 4; bases outside the gene matches: 10. Germline lookup yields CDR1 SGHKS and CDR2 YYEKEE (reference sequence). The CDR3 has 15 residues. CDR3 DNA sequence: TGTGCCAGCAGCCCTCTTCCCAGGGGGCAATACGAGCAGTACTTC. This sequence encodes CASSPLPRGQYEQYF.

This chain uses TRBV7-9 with TRBJ2-1; a weak D match, TRBD2 (6 bases). With 0 bases removed from V and 6 bases from J, the gap between germline ends came to 9 bases. The CDR3 is 14 residues long. From germline, CDR1 is SEHNR and CDR2 FQNEAQ (reference sequence). CDR3 residues: CASSLARTTNEQFF. The CDR3 bases are TGTGCCAGCAGCTTAGCAAGGACTACCAATGAGCAGTTCTTC.